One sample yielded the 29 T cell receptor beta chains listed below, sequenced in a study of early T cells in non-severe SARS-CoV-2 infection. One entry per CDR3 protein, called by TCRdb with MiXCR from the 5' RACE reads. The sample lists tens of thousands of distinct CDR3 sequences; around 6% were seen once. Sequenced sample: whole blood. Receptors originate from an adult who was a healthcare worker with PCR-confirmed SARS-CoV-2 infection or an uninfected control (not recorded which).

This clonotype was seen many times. The CDR3 DNA reads as TGCAGTGCTAGAGATCGTCGCAGGGCTTCTCAGCCCCAGCATTTT. This translates into CSARDRRRASQPQHF. This chain connects TRBV20-1 to TRBJ1-5, with D maybe TRBD1 (5 bases). The CDR3 has 15 amino acids. CDR1 is DFQATT and CDR2 is SNEGSKA in the germline V gene (reference sequence). Trimming took 0 bases from V and 6 from J, leaving 15 bases between them.

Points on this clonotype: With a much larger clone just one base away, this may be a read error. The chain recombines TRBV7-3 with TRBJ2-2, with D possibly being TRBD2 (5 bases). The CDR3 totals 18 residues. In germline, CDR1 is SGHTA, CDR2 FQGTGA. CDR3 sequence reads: CASSLLGLGYSNTGEPFF. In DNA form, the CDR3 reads TGTGCCAGCAGCTTACTTGGGTTGGGCTATTCGAACACCGGGGAGCCGTTTTTT.

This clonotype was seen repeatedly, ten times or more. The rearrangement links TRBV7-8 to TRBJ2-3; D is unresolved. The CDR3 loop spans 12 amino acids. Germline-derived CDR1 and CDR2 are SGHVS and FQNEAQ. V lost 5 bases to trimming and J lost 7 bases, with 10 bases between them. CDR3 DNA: TGTGCCAGCAGCCCGTTTGCGTATACGCAGTATTTT. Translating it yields CASSPFAYTQYF.

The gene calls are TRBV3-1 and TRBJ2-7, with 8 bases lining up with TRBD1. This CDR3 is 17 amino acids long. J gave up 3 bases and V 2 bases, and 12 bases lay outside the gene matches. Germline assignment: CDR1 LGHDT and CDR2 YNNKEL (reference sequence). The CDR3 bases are TGTGCCAGCAGCCAACTAAGGAGGACAGGGACTCACTACGAGCAGTACTTC. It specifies CASSQLRRTGTHYEQYF.

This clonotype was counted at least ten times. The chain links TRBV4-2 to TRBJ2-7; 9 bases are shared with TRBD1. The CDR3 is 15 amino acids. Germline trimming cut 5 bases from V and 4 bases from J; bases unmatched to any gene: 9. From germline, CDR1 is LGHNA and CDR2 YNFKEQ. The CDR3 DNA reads TGTGCCAGCAGCGAGGAACAGGGGGCGGCGTACGAGCAGTACTTC. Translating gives CASSEEQGAAYEQYF.

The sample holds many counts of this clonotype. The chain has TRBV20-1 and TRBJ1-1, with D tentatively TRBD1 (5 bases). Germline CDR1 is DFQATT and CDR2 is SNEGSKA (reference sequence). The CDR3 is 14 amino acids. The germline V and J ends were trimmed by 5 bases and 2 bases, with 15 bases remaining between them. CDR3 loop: CSAPLGGLNTEAFF. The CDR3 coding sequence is TGCAGTGCTCCCCTGGGGGGTCTAAACACTGAAGCTTTCTTT.

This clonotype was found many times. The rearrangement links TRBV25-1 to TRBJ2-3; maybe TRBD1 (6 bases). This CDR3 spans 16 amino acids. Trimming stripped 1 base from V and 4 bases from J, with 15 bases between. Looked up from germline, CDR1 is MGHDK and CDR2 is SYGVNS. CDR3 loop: CASSELGAFQADTQYF. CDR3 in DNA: TGTGCCAGCAGTGAATTGGGGGCCTTTCAGGCAGATACGCAGTATTTT.

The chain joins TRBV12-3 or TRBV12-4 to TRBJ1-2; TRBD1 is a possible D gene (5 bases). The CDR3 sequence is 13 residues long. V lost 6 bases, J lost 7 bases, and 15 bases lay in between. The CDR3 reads CASSPREASGYTF. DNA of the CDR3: TGTGCCAGCAGCCCCAGGGAAGCGAGTGGCTACACCTTC.

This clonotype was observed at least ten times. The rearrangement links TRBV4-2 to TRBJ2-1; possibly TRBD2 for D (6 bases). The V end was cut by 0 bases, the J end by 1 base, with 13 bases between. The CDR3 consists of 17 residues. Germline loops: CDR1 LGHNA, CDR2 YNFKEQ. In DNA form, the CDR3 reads TGTGCCAGCAGCCAAGAGTTCGGGGGAGGTTCCTACAATGAGCAGTTCTTC. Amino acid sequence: CASSQEFGGGSYNEQFF.

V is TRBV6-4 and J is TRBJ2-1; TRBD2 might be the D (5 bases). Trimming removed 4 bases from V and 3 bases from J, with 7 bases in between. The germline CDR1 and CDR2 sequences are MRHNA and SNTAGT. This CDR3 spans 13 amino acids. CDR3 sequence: CASSGTSYNEQFF. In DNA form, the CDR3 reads TGTGCCAGCAGTGGCACTAGCTACAATGAGCAGTTCTTC.

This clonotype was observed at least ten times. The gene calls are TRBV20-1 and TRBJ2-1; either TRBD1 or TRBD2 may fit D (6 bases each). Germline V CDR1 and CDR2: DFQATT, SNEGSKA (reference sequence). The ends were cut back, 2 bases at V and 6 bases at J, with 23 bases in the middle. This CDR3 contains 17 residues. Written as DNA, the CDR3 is TGCAGTGCTAGATCGGGATCGGGGGCTCGAGGGGCCAATGAGCAGTTCTTC. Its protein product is CSARSGSGARGANEQFF.

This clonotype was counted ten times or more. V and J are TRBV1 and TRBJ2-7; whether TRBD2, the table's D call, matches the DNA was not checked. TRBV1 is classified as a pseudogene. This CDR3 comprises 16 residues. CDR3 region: CTSSQDWLAGPYEQYF. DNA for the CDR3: TGCACCAGCAGCCAAGACTGGCTAGCGGGCCCCTACGAGCAGTACTTC.

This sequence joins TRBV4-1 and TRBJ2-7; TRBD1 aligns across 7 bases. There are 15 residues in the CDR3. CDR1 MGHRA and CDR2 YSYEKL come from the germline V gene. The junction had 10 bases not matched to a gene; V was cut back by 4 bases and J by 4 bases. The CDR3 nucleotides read TGCGCCAGCAGCCGAGCCTGGGACAGCCCATACGAGCAGTACTTC. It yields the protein CASSRAWDSPYEQYF.

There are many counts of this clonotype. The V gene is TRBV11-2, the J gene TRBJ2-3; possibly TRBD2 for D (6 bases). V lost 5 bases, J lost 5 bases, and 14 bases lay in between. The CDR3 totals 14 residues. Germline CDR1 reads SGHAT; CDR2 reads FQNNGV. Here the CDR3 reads CASSHGGAGDTQYF. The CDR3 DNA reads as TGTGCCAGCAGCCATGGGGGAGCGGGAGATACGCAGTATTTT.

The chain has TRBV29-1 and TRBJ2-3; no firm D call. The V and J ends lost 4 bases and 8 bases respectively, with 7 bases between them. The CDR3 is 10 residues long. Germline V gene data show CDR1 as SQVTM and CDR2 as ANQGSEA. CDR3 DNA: TGCAGCGTTGTGGAAGTTACGCAGTATTTT. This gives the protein CSVVEVTQYF.

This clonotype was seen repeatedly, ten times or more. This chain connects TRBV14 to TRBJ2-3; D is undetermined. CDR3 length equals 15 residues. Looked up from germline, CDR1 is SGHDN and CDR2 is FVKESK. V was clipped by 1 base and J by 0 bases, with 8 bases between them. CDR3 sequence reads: CASSQGSRSTDTQYF. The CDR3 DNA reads TGTGCCAGCAGCCAAGGGAGTCGTAGCACAGATACGCAGTATTTT.

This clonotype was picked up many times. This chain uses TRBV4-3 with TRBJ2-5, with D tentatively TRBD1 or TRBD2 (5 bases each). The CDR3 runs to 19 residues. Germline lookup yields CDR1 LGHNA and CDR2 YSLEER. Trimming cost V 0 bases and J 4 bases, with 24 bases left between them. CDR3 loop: CASSQEWATRDARAETQYF. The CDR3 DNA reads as TGCGCCAGCAGCCAAGAATGGGCAACCCGGGACGCGCGCGCAGAGACCCAGTACTTC.

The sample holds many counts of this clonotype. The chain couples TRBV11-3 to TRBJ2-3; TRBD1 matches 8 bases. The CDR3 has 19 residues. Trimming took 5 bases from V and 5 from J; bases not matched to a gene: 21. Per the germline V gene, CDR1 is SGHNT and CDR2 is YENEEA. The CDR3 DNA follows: TGTGCCAGCAGCGTGAGTTCAACGCTGCCGGGACAGGTCAGAGATACGCAGTATTTT. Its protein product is CASSVSSTLPGQVRDTQYF.

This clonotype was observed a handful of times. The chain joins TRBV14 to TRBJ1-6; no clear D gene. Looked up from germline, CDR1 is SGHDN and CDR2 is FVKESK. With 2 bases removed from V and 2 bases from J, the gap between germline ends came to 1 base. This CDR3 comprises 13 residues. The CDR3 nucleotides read TGTGCCAGCAGCCAAACCTATAATTCACCCCTCCACTTT. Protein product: CASSQTYNSPLHF.

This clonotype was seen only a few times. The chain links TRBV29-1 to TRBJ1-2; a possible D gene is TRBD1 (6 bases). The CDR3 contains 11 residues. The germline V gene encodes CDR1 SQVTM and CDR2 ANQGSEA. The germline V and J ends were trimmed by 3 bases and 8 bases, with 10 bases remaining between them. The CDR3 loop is CSVEADRGYTF. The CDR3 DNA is TGCAGCGTTGAGGCAGACAGGGGCTACACCTTC.

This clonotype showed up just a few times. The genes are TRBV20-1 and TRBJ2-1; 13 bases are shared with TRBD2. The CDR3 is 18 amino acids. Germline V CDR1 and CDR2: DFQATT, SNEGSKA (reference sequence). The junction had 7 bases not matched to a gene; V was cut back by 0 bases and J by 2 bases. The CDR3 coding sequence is TGCAGTGCTAGAGAACGCGGGACTAGCGGGGTGACCTACAATGAGCAGTTCTTC. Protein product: CSARERGTSGVTYNEQFF.

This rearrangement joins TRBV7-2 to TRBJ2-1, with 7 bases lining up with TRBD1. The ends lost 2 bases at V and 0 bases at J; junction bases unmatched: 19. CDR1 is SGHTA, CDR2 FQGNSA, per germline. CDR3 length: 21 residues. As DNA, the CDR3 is TGTGCCAGCAGCTTATTCGCTAGGGGTTGGACAGGCCGTAGCTCCTACAATGAGCAGTTCTTC. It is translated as CASSLFARGWTGRSSYNEQFF.

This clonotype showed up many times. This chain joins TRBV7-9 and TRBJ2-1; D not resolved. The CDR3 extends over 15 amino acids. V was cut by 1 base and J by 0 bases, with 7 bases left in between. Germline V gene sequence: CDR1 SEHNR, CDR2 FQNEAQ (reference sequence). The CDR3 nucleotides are TGTGCCAGCAGCTTAGTAGCTACCTCCTACAATGAGCAGTTCTTC. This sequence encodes CASSLVATSYNEQFF.

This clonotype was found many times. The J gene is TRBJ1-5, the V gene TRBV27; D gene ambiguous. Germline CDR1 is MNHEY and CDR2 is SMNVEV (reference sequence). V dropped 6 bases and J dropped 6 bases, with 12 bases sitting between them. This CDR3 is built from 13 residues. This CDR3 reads CASSALISQPQHF. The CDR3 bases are TGTGCCAGCAGCGCCCTCATTTCTCAGCCCCAGCATTTT.

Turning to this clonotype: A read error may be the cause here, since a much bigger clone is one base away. CDR3 loop: CAIGWGYGYIF. CDR3 DNA: TGTGCCATCGGATGGGGGTATGGCTACATCTTC. The chain combines TRBV10-3 with TRBJ1-2; D may be TRBD1 (5 bases). Germline CDR1 ENHRY, CDR2 SYGVKD. There are 11 residues in the CDR3.

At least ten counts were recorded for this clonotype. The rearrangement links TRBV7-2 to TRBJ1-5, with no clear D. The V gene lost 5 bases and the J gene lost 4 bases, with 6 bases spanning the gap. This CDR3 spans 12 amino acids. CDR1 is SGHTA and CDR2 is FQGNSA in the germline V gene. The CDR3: CASSAQNQPQHF. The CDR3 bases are TGTGCCAGCAGCGCTCAAAATCAGCCCCAGCATTTT. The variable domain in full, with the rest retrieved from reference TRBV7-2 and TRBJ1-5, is GAGVSQSPSNKVTEKGKDVELRCDPISGHTALYWYRQSLGQGLEFLIYFQGNSAPDKSGLPSDRFSAERTGGSVSTLTIQRTQQEDSAVYLCASSAQNQPQHFGDGTRLSIL.

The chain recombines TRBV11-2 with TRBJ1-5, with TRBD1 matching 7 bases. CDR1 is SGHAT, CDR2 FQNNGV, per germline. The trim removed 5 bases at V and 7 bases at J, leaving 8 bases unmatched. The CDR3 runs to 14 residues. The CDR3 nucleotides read TGTGCCAGCAGCGTGACAGGGCGGAGGCAGCCCCAGCATTTT. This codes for CASSVTGRRQPQHF.

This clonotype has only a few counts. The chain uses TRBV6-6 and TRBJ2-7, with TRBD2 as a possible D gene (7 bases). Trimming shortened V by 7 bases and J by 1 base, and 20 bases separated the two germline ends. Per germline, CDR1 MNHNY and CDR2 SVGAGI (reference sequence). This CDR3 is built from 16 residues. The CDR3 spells CASIGLSRGQSYEQYF. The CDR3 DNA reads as TGTGCCAGCATCGGACTCTCGCGGGGGCAATCCTACGAGCAGTACTTC.

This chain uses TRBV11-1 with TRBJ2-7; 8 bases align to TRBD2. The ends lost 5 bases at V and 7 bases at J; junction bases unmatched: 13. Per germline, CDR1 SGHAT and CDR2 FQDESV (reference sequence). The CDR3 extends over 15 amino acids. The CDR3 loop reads CASSRLGLAAKEQYF. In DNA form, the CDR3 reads TGTGCCAGCAGCCGCCTTGGACTAGCTGCGAAAGAGCAGTACTTC.